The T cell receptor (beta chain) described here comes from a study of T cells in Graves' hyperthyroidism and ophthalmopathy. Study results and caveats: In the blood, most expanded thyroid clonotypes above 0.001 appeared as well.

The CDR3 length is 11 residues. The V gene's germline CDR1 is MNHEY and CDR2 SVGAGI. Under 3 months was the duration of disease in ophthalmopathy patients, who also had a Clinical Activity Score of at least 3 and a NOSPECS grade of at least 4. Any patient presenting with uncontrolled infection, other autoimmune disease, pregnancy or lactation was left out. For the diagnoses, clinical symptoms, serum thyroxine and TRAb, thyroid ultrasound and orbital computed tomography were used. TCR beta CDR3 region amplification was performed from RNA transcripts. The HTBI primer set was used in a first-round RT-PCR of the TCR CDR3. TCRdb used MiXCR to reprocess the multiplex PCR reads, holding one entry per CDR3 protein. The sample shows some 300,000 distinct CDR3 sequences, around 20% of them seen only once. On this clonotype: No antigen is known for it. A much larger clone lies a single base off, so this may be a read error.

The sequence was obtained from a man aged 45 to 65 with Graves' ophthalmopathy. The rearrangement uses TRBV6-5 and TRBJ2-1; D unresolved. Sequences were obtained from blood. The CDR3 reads CASPYYSEQFF. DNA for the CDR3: TGTGCCAGCCCTTACTACAGTGAGCAGTTCTTC.